The 11 T cell receptor beta chains below come from one sample, sequenced in a study of T cell repertoires in cytomegalovirus infection. TCRdb re-analysed the reads in MiXCR, keeping a single row per CDR3 protein. The data show 510,000 or so distinct CDR3 sequences, with around a quarter seen just once and about 12% held by the top ten. Sequencing used PBMCs. Receptors were obtained from a human donor in good health (CMV status not recorded). Some clones in this sample may be carry-over from other donors' samples.

The rearrangement links TRBV4-1 to TRBJ1-4; TRBD1 is a possible D gene (5 bases). This CDR3 region has 16 residues. Germline assignment: CDR1 MGHRA and CDR2 YSYEKL. The germline V and J ends were trimmed by 3 bases and 5 bases, with 16 bases remaining between them. Here the CDR3 DNA reads TGCGCCAGCAGCCACGAGGGTAGGGGATTGAATGAAAAACTGTTTTTT. Its translation is CASSHEGRGLNEKLFF.

This clonotype was picked up many times. The chain combines TRBV6-1 with TRBJ1-2; D perhaps matches TRBD1 (5 bases). Germline-derived CDR1 and CDR2 are MNHNS and SASEGT. The CDR3 spans 16 residues. V shed 6 bases and J shed 5 bases, with 22 bases lying between them. CDR3 DNA: TGTGCCAGCAGGCCAAGCCTCCAGGGCCTAGAGTATGGCTACACCTTC. This sequence encodes CASRPSLQGLEYGYTF.

This clonotype was detected ten times or more. V usage is TRBV7-2 and J usage is TRBJ1-1; 11 bases are shared with TRBD1. CDR1 SGHTA and CDR2 FQGNSA come from the germline V gene. The CDR3 extends over 18 amino acids. J gave up 0 bases and V 5 bases, and 11 bases lay outside the gene matches. CDR3 amino acids: CASSVSWRDRGLNTEAFF. The CDR3 nucleotides are TGTGCCAGCAGCGTCTCGTGGCGGGACAGGGGGTTGAACACTGAAGCTTTCTTT.

The V call is TRBV2, the J call TRBJ2-1, with TRBD2 matching 7 bases. Germline V gene sequence: CDR1 SNHLY, CDR2 FYNNEI. The CDR3 loop spans 15 amino acids. The ends lost 5 bases at V and 9 bases at J; junction bases unmatched: 13. The DNA of the CDR3 is TGTGCCAGCAGTCGATTAGCGGGCCAACTTGGTGAGCAGTTCTTC. It specifies CASSRLAGQLGEQFF.

A few counts support this clonotype. The V and J genes are TRBV18 and TRBJ2-1; possibly TRBD2 for D (6 bases). The CDR3 sequence is 16 residues long. Per germline, CDR1 KGHSH and CDR2 LQKENI. The germline V and J ends were trimmed by 3 bases and 7 bases, with 19 bases remaining between them. CDR3 nucleotides: TGTGCCAGCTCACCCCCCGTAAAGGGGACTCGGAATGAGCAGTTCTTC. Its protein product is CASSPPVKGTRNEQFF.

The table lists this clonotype with a few counts. As DNA, the CDR3 is TGTGCCAGCAGCTCCCGGGCCACAGCGAGTGTTACAGATACGCAGTATTTT. Translating gives CASSSRATASVTDTQYF. This chain links TRBV7-9 with TRBJ2-3; D is unresolved. V gave up 4 bases and J gave up 3 bases, with 20 bases separating them. The germline CDR1 and CDR2 sequences are SEHNR and FQNEAQ (reference sequence). This CDR3 region has 17 residues.

This clonotype was counted only a few times. This chain connects TRBV6-1 to TRBJ2-3, with 7 bases fitting TRBD2. The CDR3 totals 13 residues. CDR1 MNHNS and CDR2 SASEGT come from the germline V gene. Trimming at V came to 10 bases and at J to 5 bases, leaving 9 bases not matched to a gene. CDR3 amino acids: CATKTSAGDTQYF. DNA for the CDR3: TGTGCCACAAAAACTAGCGCCGGAGATACGCAGTATTTT.

The chain carries TRBV2 and TRBJ2-1; tentative D call: TRBD1 (5 bases). Germline CDR1 and CDR2: SNHLY and FYNNEI. V shed 3 bases and J shed 9 bases, with 18 bases lying between them. The CDR3 is 15 amino acids. CDR3 sequence: CASSEIDRTPSEQFF. The CDR3 nucleotides read TGTGCCAGCAGTGAGATCGATAGGACACCTAGTGAGCAGTTCTTC.

The rearrangement links TRBV30 to TRBJ2-4; maybe TRBD2 (6 bases). V was shortened by 3 bases and J by 1 base, with 16 bases between the two germline ends. In germline, CDR1 is GTSNPN, CDR2 SVGIG (reference sequence). The CDR3 contains 16 residues. The CDR3, as DNA: TGTGCCTGGAGCGTTGGGGGGAGTAAGGCCAAAAACATTCAGTACTTC. This sequence encodes CAWSVGGSKAKNIQYF.

This clonotype was observed many times. V usage is TRBV7-2 and J usage is TRBJ2-7, with 7 bases aligning to TRBD1. The length of the CDR3 is 14 residues. Germline-derived CDR1 and CDR2 are SGHTA and FQGNSA. V was clipped by 5 bases and J by 6 bases; unmatched bases: 10. CDR3 sequence reads: CASSPVGTDIEQYF. The CDR3 DNA sequence: TGTGCCAGCAGCCCCGTTGGGACAGACATCGAGCAGTACTTC.

This rearrangement joins TRBV6-2 or TRBV6-3 to TRBJ1-2; D is perhaps TRBD1 (6 bases). Germline values: CDR1 MNHEY, CDR2 SVGEGT. With 2 bases removed from V and 2 bases from J, the gap between germline ends came to 12 bases. CDR3 length: 15 amino acids. Here the CDR3 DNA reads TGTGCCAGCAGTTACGTCGGGGGGCGAAACTATGGCTACACCTTC. It is translated as CASSYVGGRNYGYTF.